This TCR beta chain was identified during a study of human T cells and chemical hapten exposure. Authors' data handling: Samples had a median of around 88,000 TCRs, ranging roughly 20,000 to 690,600. TCRdb re-called the RACE reads with MiXCR, one entry per CDR3 protein. These V and J calls rely on TCRdb rather than the paper's analysis. This sample has more than 55,000 distinct CDR3 sequences, with more than 8% found just once. Documented time point: patch test 1, 2 weeks after DPC sensitization. Specified treatment: therapeutic diphenylcyclopropenone sensitization with weekly scalp DPC. Total RNA extraction was carried out from unfractionated whole blood. Trimming removed 3 bases at V and 4 bases at J, with 7 bases between. The CDR3 contains 11 residues. The germline gives CDR1 DFQATT, CDR2 SNEGSKA (reference sequence). This clonotype was seen many times.

Material: whole blood, obtained in connection with sensitization to the hapten diphenylcyclopropenone (DPC). This receptor was identified in a woman in her thirties or forties with alopecia areata. Some clones in this sample may be carry-over from other donors' samples. The genes are TRBV20-1 and TRBJ2-7; no clear D. The CDR3 region is CSARGFYEQYF. The CDR3 DNA follows: TGCAGTGCTAGGGGATTTTACGAGCAGTACTTC.